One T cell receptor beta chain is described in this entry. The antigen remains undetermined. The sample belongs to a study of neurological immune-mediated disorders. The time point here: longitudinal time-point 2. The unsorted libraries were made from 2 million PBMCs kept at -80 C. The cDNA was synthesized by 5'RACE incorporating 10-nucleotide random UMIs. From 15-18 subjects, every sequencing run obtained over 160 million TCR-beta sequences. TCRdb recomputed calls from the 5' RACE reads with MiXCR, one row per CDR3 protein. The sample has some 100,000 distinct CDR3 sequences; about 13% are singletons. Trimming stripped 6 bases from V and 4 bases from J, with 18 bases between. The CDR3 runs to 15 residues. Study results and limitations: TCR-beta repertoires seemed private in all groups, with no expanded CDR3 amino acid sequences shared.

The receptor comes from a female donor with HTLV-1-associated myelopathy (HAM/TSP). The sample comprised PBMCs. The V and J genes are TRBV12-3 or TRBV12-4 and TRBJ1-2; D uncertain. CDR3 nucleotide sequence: TGTGCCAGCAGCTTCGGGTCCGCCCGACCCTATGGCTACACCTTC. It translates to CASSFGSARPYGYTF.